The 11 T cell receptor beta chains presented below share a single source sample, sequenced in a study of shared clonotypes between healthy human individuals. Libraries were prepared by immunoSEQ multiplex PCR; TCRdb keeps only in-frame clonotypes and omits some of them. The table shows 1.5 million to 1.9 million clones, with nearly 99% occurring only once. What was sequenced was naive CD4+ T cells sorted from blood. Subset given: CD45RA+ positively selected. All receptors come from a man aged 30 to 45 in good health.

V gene TRBV18 combines with J gene TRBJ2-7; the match to TRBD1 covers 8 bases. This CDR3 contains 19 residues. Germline lookup yields CDR1 KGHSH and CDR2 LQKENI. V trimming: 2 bases; J trimming: 3 bases; junction bases outside the gene matches: 18. The CDR3 region has the DNA TGTGCCAGCTCACCAACCCCCGGACAGGGACCCCCTCCCGGCTACGAGCAGTACTTC. Translated, it gives CASSPTPGQGPPPGYEQYF.

V gene TRBV2 combines with J gene TRBJ1-1; D gene ambiguous. V was pared by 4 bases and J by 3 bases, with 12 bases between. The germline V gene has CDR1 SNHLY and CDR2 FYNNEI. There are 14 residues in the CDR3. The CDR3, as DNA: TGTGCCAGCAGTGTCGAGGGAAGAGACACTGAAGCTTTCTTT. This translates into CASSVEGRDTEAFF.

This CDR3 is CASSRTDYGYTF. CDR3 sequence (DNA): TGTGCCAGCAGCCGGACGGACTATGGCTACACCTTC. The gene calls are TRBV11-2 and TRBJ1-2; D gene unclear. V was clipped by 5 bases and J by 3 bases, with 7 bases between them. The CDR3 sequence is 12 residues long. CDR1 is SGHAT, CDR2 FQNNGV, per germline.

This chain links TRBV29-1 with TRBJ2-3, with D uncertain. Germline lookup yields CDR1 SQVTM and CDR2 ANQGSEA. The V end was cut by 4 bases, the J end by 1 base, with 15 bases between. This CDR3 has 15 residues. CDR3 sequence reads: CSVVRPTGRTDTQYF. The CDR3 region has the DNA TGCAGCGTTGTTCGGCCAACGGGCCGCACAGATACGCAGTATTTT.

The chain employs TRBV4-3 and TRBJ2-5; D not certain. Trimming took off 3 bases at V and 1 base at J, with 9 bases between the two ends. The V gene's germline CDR1 is LGHNA and CDR2 YSLEER. The CDR3 extends over 14 amino acids. CDR3 sequence (DNA): TGCGCCAGCAGCCAGACGTTTTTCCAAGAGACCCAGTACTTC. Translation gives CASSQTFFQETQYF.

The genes are TRBV11-2 and TRBJ2-6; D is undetermined. CDR1 and CDR2 (germline): SGHAT, FQNNGV. V gave up 5 bases and J gave up 4 bases, with 12 bases separating them. The CDR3 has 15 residues. CDR3 loop: CASSLARFGANVLTF. The CDR3 nucleotides read TGTGCCAGCAGCCTTGCCCGGTTCGGGGCCAACGTCCTGACTTTC.

This rearrangement joins TRBV4-1 to TRBJ2-3; TRBD2 is a possible D gene (5 bases). Germline assignment: CDR1 MGHRA and CDR2 YSYEKL. The V end lost 5 bases, the J end lost 0 bases, and 18 bases lay between the germline ends. This CDR3 is 17 amino acids long. The CDR3 coding sequence is TGCGCCAGCAGCTCCCGAGCGAGCGGAGCGAGCACAGATACGCAGTATTTT. This sequence encodes CASSSRASGASTDTQYF.

This clone was counted a single time. The rearrangement joins TRBV6-1 to TRBJ1-1; TRBD1 is a possible D gene (5 bases). V lost 4 bases and J lost 1, with 10 bases in between. Per germline, CDR1 MNHNS and CDR2 SASEGT. This CDR3 comprises 14 residues. The CDR3 here is CASSVQGPNTEAFF. The DNA for the CDR3 is TGTGCCAGCAGTGTGCAGGGACCGAACACTGAAGCTTTCTTT.

A note on this clone: This specimen includes other DNA sequences encoding the same CDR3. The gene calls are TRBV4-3 and TRBJ2-1, with 7 bases lining up with TRBD2. The junction had 1 base not matched to a gene; V was cut back by 2 bases and J by 0 bases. The germline V gene has CDR1 LGHNA and CDR2 YSLEER. CDR3 size: 15 residues. The CDR3 region is CASSQLAGSYNEQFF. In DNA, the CDR3 is TGCGCCAGCAGCCAATTAGCGGGCTCCTACAATGAGCAGTTCTTC.

Notes on this clone: This CDR3 is also generated by other DNA sequences in the sample. CDR3 sequence (DNA): TGTGCCAGCAGCACGAATGAAAAACTGTTTTTT. This codes for CASSTNEKLFF. The chain employs TRBV28 and TRBJ1-4; D remains ambiguous. The germline V gene encodes CDR1 MDHEN and CDR2 SYDVKM. The CDR3 totals 11 residues. V dropped 6 bases and J dropped 5 bases, with 4 bases sitting between them.

This chain uses TRBV20-1 with TRBJ2-5; D is possibly TRBD2 (5 bases). Trimming cost V 2 bases and J 9 bases, with 7 bases left between them. This CDR3 is built from 10 residues. Per germline, CDR1 DFQATT and CDR2 SNEGSKA (reference sequence). The chain's CDR3 is CSARTEAQYF. For the CDR3, the DNA is TGCAGTGCTAGAACGGAGGCCCAGTACTTC.